Below are 2 T cell receptor beta chains sequenced from a single sample in a study of blood T cell repertoires in COVID-19. The data were produced by immunoSEQ multiplex PCR, yet TCRdb's version contains in-frame clones alone and is incomplete. This sample has around 300,000 clones, with 88% found just once. The sequencing sample was made of PBMCs or T cells enriched from blood (not recorded which). Source of these receptors: a man aged 25-40 years who had recovered from COVID-19.

Regarding this clone: This sample includes further DNA sequences coding for the same CDR3. The chain recombines TRBV27 with TRBJ2-7; D is ambiguous. V lost 0 bases to trimming and J lost 3 bases, with 6 bases between them. Germline values: CDR1 MNHEY, CDR2 SMNVEV (reference sequence). The CDR3 is 13 amino acids. CDR3 bases: TGTGCCAGCAGTTTATCCGCACACTACGAGCAGTACTTC. It specifies CASSLSAHYEQYF.

This sequence joins TRBV5-1 and TRBJ1-3; TRBD1 matches 8 bases. V trimming: 0 bases; J trimming: 3 bases; junction bases outside the gene matches: 5. The CDR3 has 16 residues. The V gene's germline CDR1 is SGHRS and CDR2 YFSETQ. CDR3 bases: TGCGCCAGCAGCTTGGGCCGGGACAGGATTGGAAACACCATATATTTT. It translates to CASSLGRDRIGNTIYF.